This T cell receptor beta chain was profiled in a study of blood T cell repertoires in COVID-19. The assay was immunoSEQ multiplex PCR, and TCRdb's table has in-frame clones only and misses some. The data show 200,000 to 250,000 clones, roughly 84% seen once. The CDR3 has 13 residues. Germline assignment: CDR1 SGHDT and CDR2 YYEEEE. V was clipped by 0 bases and J by 6 bases, with 9 bases between them. The sample comprised peripheral blood. The sequence was obtained from a young man with active or convalescent COVID-19. V is TRBV5-6 and J is TRBJ1-2; tentative D call: TRBD1 (5 bases). CDR3 loop: CASSLGQGNGYTF. The DNA for the CDR3 is TGTGCCAGCAGCTTGGGGCAGGGTAATGGCTACACCTTC.